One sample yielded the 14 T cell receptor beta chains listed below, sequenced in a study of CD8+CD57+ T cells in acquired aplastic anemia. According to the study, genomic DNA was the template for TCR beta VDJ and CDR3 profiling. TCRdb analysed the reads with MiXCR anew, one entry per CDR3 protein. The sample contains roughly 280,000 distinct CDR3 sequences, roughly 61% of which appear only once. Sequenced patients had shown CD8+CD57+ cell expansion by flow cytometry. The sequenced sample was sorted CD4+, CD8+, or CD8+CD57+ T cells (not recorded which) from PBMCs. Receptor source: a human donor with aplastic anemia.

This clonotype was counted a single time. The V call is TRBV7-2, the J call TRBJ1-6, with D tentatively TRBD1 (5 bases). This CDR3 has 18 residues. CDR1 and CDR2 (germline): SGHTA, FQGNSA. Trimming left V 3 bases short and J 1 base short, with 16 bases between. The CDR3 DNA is TGTGCCAGCAGCTTCTGGGACCCACGAGGGTCCTATAATTCACCCCTCCACTTT. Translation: CASSFWDPRGSYNSPLHF.

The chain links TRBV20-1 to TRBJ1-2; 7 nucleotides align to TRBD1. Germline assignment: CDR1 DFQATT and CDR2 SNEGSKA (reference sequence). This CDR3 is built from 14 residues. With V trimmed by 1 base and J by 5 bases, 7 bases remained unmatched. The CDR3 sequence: CSARASTGPYGYTF. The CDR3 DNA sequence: TGCAGTGCTAGAGCCTCGACAGGGCCATATGGCTACACCTTC.

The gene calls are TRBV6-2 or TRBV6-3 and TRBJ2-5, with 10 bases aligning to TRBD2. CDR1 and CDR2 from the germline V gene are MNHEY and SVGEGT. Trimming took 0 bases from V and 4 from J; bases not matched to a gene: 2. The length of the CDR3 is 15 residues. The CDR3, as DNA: TGTGCCAGCAGTTACTCTAGCGGGGGGTCAGAGACCCAGTACTTC. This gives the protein CASSYSSGGSETQYF.

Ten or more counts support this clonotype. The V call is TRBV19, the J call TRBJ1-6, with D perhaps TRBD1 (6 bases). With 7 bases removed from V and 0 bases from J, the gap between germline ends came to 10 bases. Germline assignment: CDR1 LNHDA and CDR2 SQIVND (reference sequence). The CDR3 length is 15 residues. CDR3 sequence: CASTDRSSYNSPLHF. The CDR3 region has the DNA TGTGCCAGTACCGACAGGAGCTCCTATAATTCACCCCTCCACTTT.

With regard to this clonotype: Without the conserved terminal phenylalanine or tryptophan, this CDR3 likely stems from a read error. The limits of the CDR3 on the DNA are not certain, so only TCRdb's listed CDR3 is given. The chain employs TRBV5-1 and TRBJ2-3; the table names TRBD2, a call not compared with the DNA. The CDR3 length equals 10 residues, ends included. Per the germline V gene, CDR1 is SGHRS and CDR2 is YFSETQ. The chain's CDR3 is CASRQWFGGN.

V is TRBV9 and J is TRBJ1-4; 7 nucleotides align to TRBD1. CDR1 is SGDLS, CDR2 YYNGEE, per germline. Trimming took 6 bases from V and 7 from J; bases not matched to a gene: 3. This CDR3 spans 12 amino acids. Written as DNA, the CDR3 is TGTGCCAGCACTCGGGACAGTGAAAAACTGTTTTTT. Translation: CASTRDSEKLFF.

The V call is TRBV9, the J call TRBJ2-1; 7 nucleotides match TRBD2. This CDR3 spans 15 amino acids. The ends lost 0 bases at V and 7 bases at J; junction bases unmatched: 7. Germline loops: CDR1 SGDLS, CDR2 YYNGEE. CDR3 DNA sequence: TGTGCCAGCAGCGTAGCTGGGGGGACTACTAATGAGCAGTTCTTC. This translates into CASSVAGGTTNEQFF. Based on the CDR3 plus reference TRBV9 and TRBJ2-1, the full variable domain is DSGVTQTPKHLITATGQRVTLRCSPRSGDLSVYWYQQSLDQGLQFLIQYYNGEERAKGNILERFSAQQFPDLHSELNLSSLELGDSALYFCASSVAGGTTNEQFFGPGTRLTVL.

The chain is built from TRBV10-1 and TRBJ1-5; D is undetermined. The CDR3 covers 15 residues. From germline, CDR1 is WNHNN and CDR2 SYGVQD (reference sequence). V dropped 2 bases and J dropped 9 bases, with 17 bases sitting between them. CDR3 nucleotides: TGCGCCAGCAGTGAGCGGAAGCTAGCGGGAGGGCCCCAGCATTTT. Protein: CASSERKLAGGPQHF.

In nucleotides, the CDR3 is TGCAGTGCTAGACGGCTAGCGGGAGGAGGAGATACGCAGTATTTT. Protein: CSARRLAGGGDTQYF. This chain links TRBV20-1 with TRBJ2-3, with 11 bases that match TRBD2. The V gene end was trimmed by 2 bases and the J gene end by 5 bases; junction bases not matched to a gene: 6. The CDR3 is 15 residues long. CDR1 DFQATT and CDR2 SNEGSKA come from the germline V gene (reference sequence).

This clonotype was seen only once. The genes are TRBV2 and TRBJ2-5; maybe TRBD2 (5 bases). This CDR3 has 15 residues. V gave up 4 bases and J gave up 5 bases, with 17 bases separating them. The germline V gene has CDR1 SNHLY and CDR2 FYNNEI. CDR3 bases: TGTGCCAGCAGTGTAATACGAGGGATGGGTGAGACCCAGTACTTC. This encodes CASSVIRGMGETQYF.

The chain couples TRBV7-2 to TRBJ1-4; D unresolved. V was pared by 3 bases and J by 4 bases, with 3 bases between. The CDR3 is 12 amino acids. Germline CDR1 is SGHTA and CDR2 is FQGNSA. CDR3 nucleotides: TGTGCCAGCAGCTTCCTTAATGAAAAACTGTTTTTT. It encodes CASSFLNEKLFF.

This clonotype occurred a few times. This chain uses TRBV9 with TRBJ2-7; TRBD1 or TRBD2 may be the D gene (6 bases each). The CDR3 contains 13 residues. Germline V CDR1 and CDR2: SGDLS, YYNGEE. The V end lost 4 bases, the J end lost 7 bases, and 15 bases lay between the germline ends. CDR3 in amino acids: CASSKRRGGEQYF. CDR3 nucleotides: TGTGCCAGCAGCAAGCGCAGGGGAGGAGAGCAGTACTTC.

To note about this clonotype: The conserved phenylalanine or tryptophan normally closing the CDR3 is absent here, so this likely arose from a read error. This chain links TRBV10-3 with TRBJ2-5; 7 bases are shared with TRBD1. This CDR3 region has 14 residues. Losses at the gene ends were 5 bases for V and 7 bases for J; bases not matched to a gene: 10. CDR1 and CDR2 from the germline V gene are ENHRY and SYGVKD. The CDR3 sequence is CAISQTGPKGTQYL. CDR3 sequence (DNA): TGTGCCATCAGTCAGACAGGGCCCAAAGGGACCCAGTACCTC.

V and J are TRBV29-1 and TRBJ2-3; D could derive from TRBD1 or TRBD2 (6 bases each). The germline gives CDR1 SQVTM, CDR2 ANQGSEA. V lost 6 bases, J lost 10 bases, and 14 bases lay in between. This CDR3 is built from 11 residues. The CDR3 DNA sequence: TGCAGCGTCCAAGGAGGGGGGCCGCAGTATTTT. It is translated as CSVQGGGPQYF.